The 18 T cell receptor beta chains presented below share a single source sample, sequenced in a study of blood T cell repertoires in COVID-19. TCRdb's table, derived via immunoSEQ multiplex PCR, lists solely in-frame clones and lacks some. The table includes under 300,000 clones, approximately 82% detected once. What was sequenced was peripheral blood. These receptors were obtained from a man older than 75 with acute or convalescent COVID-19.

The CDR3 DNA follows: TGTGCCAGCTCACCTTCCCCGGGACAGGGGGCATTGCGCACCGGGGAGCTGTTTTTT. Residues: CASSPSPGQGALRTGELFF. The rearrangement links TRBV18 to TRBJ2-2, with 12 bases identical to TRBD1. The trim removed 3 bases at V and 4 bases at J, leaving 12 bases unmatched. The CDR3 length is 19 residues. Germline V lookup: CDR1 KGHSH, CDR2 LQKENI.

The chain is built from TRBV4-1 and TRBJ2-3, with D tentatively TRBD1 (6 bases). V was shortened by 5 bases and J by 2 bases, with 20 bases between the two germline ends. The V gene's germline CDR1 is MGHRA and CDR2 YSYEKL. CDR3 size: 17 residues. The CDR3 loop reads CASSETGTNGATDTQYF. DNA of the CDR3: TGCGCCAGCAGCGAAACCGGGACAAATGGGGCCACAGATACGCAGTATTTT.

The J gene is TRBJ2-5, the V gene TRBV28; 7 positions agree with TRBD1. This CDR3 is built from 17 residues. V was clipped by 5 bases and J by 6 bases; unmatched bases: 18. The germline V gene has CDR1 MDHEN and CDR2 SYDVKM. CDR3 nucleotide sequence: TGTGCCAGCAGTCCATCAACCGACAGGGTAAATTTGCAGACCCAGTACTTC. It yields the protein CASSPSTDRVNLQTQYF.

The chain recombines TRBV3-1 (or the pseudogene TRBV3-2) with TRBJ2-7; TRBD1 matches 9 bases. Germline-derived CDR1 and CDR2 are LGHDT and YNNKEL (reference sequence). V shed 1 base and J 2 bases; nucleotides not matched to a gene: 6. This CDR3 is built from 16 residues. This chain's CDR3 is CASSQAPRTGAYEQYF. The CDR3 DNA is TGTGCCAGCAGCCAAGCCCCCAGGACAGGGGCCTACGAGCAGTACTTC.

The chain uses TRBV2 and TRBJ1-1; D is unresolved. Deletions cut 0 bases from V and 9 bases from J, with 5 bases between. CDR1 and CDR2 (germline): SNHLY, FYNNEI. The CDR3 runs 11 residues. CDR3 sequence: CASSEAGKAFF. The CDR3 nucleotides are TGTGCCAGCAGTGAAGCCGGGAAAGCTTTCTTT. The full variable domain, its missing parts supplied by reference TRBV2 and TRBJ1-1, is EPEVTQTPSHQVTQMGQEVILRCVPISNHLYFYWYRQILGQKVEFLVSFYNNEISEKSEIFDDQFSVERPDGSNFTLKIRSTKLEDSAMYFCASSEAGKAFFGQGTRLTVV.

The chain recombines TRBV10-3 with TRBJ1-5; 7 bases match TRBD1. V gave up 3 bases and J gave up 2 bases; unmatched junction bases: 4. CDR1 is ENHRY and CDR2 is SYGVKD in the germline V gene. The CDR3 has 15 residues. The CDR3 coding sequence is TGTGCCATCAGTGAATCCACAGGGGGCAATCAGCCCCAGCATTTT. Translated, it gives CAISESTGGNQPQHF.

The V gene is TRBV25-1, the J gene TRBJ2-3; TRBD1 might be the D (5 bases). The CDR3 extends over 14 amino acids. The germline V gene encodes CDR1 MGHDK and CDR2 SYGVNS. V dropped 4 bases and J dropped 4 bases, with 12 bases sitting between them. The CDR3 sequence is CASSGPTEADTQYF. The CDR3 DNA reads TGTGCCAGCAGTGGACCGACAGAAGCAGATACGCAGTATTTT.

Turning to this clone: This sample includes further DNA sequences coding for the same CDR3. The chain couples TRBV5-1 to TRBJ2-2; the D is unclear. The CDR3 is 16 residues long. V was clipped by 0 bases and J by 0 bases, with 9 bases between them. Germline V gene lookup returns CDR1 SGHRS and CDR2 YFSETQ. Here the CDR3 DNA reads TGCGCCAGCAGCTTGGTACCTAGGTCGAACACCGGGGAGCTGTTTTTT. Amino acids: CASSLVPRSNTGELFF.

This chain uses TRBV5-8 with TRBJ2-1; perhaps TRBD2 as D (5 bases). Germline V gene data show CDR1 as SGHTS and CDR2 as YDEGEE. CDR3 length: 15 residues. The ends were cut back, 1 base at V and 0 bases at J, with 8 bases in the middle. In DNA form, the CDR3 reads TGTGCCAGCAGCTTGTCGGGGAGCTCCTACAATGAGCAGTTCTTC. It is translated as CASSLSGSSYNEQFF.

The chain couples TRBV28 to TRBJ2-7; a possible D gene is TRBD1 (6 bases). Germline-derived CDR1 and CDR2 are MDHEN and SYDVKM. The CDR3 covers 14 residues. V lost 6 bases to trimming and J lost 0 bases, with 12 bases between them. The CDR3 loop reads CASRPTGNSYEQYF. Written as DNA, the CDR3 is TGTGCCAGCAGACCGACAGGAAACTCCTACGAGCAGTACTTC.

This clone was recorded at least ten times. This chain uses TRBV30 with TRBJ2-2, with D maybe TRBD2 (5 bases). Per germline, CDR1 GTSNPN and CDR2 SVGIG (reference sequence). The CDR3 spans 15 residues. Trimming stripped 1 base from V and 6 bases from J, with 15 bases between. The CDR3 loop is CAWSAATTPPGELFF. The CDR3 DNA reads TGTGCCTGGAGTGCGGCGACTACTCCGCCCGGGGAGCTGTTTTTT.

The V and J genes are TRBV2 and TRBJ1-2; 8 bases line up with TRBD1. This CDR3 is 15 amino acids long. The V gene end was trimmed by 6 bases and the J gene end by 6 bases; junction bases not matched to a gene: 12. From germline, CDR1 is SNHLY and CDR2 FYNNEI. CDR3 loop: CASSRDRGFTDGYTF. CDR3 DNA: TGTGCCAGCAGCCGAGACAGGGGATTCACGGATGGCTACACCTTC.

A single count supports this clone. The chain combines TRBV7-9 with TRBJ2-7, with D maybe TRBD1 (6 bases). This CDR3 is built from 16 residues. Between the trimmed V and J ends, which lost 1 base and 3 bases, there was a span of 16 bases. The V gene's germline CDR1 is SEHNR and CDR2 FQNEAQ (reference sequence). CDR3 sequence (DNA): TGTGCCAGCAGCTTAGTACAGGGCCCCCTACGCTACGAGCAGTACTTC. It translates to CASSLVQGPLRYEQYF.

This chain joins TRBV3-1 (or the pseudogene TRBV3-2) and TRBJ2-7; 10 nucleotides line up with TRBD1. The CDR3 has 16 residues. V gave up 1 base and J gave up 6 bases; unmatched junction bases: 9. CDR1 LGHDT and CDR2 YNNKEL come from the germline V gene (reference sequence). CDR3 nucleotides: TGTGCCAGCAGCCAAGCCACGGGACAGGGGTTAGCCGAGCAGTACTTC. Translation gives CASSQATGQGLAEQYF.

The chain has TRBV6-1 and TRBJ1-3; TRBD1 aligns across 10 bases. This CDR3 comprises 17 residues. Trimming removed 2 bases from V and 2 bases from J; junction bases left unmatched: 6. CDR1 MNHNS and CDR2 SASEGT come from the germline V gene. The CDR3 sequence: CASSEWGQGIAGNTIYF. The CDR3 DNA reads TGTGCCAGCAGTGAATGGGGACAGGGGATCGCTGGAAACACCATATATTTT.

This clone was detected ten times or more. This chain connects TRBV5-1 to TRBJ2-7; TRBD2 matches at 9 bases. CDR1 is SGHRS and CDR2 is YFSETQ in the germline V gene. The CDR3 covers 14 residues. V shed 2 bases and J 3 bases; nucleotides not matched to a gene: 3. The CDR3 DNA is TGCGCCAGCAGCTTTAGCGGGAGTGGCTACGAGCAGTACTTC. Translating it yields CASSFSGSGYEQYF.

Details on this clone: This sample also contains other DNA sequences that code for the same CDR3. The J gene is TRBJ1-5, the V gene TRBV19; TRBD1 agrees at 10 bases. The CDR3 loop spans 14 amino acids. Trimming took 5 bases from V and 2 from J; bases not matched to a gene: 0. Germline CDR1 is LNHDA and CDR2 is SQIVND (reference sequence). CDR3: CASSGTGGNQPQHF. CDR3 sequence (DNA): TGTGCCAGTAGTGGGACAGGGGGCAATCAGCCCCAGCATTTT.

The CDR3 nucleotides are TGTGCCAGCTCACCACCGTCTGATACGCAGTATTTT. Protein sequence: CASSPPSDTQYF. This chain links TRBV18 with TRBJ2-3; D not certain. The CDR3 totals 12 residues. V dropped 0 bases and J dropped 6 bases, with 4 bases sitting between them. CDR1 KGHSH and CDR2 LQKENI come from the germline V gene.